These T cell receptor beta chains were read from a single sample in a study of control samples from healthy donors and cancer patients. Only in-frame clones appear in the TCRdb table, and some are missing; sequencing was by immunoSEQ multiplex PCR. The sample records under 130,000 clones, roughly 90% being singletons. The specimen was PBMCs. Receptor source: a man aged 60 to 75 with lung cancer. CDR3s include the opening cysteine and the closing phenylalanine or tryptophan. The D gene is left open where the match is weak. Clone sizes are given selectively: once, few, many, or a class where the clone is expanded.

D	V	size	J	CDR3	DNA
TRBD1	TRBV27	.	TRBJ2-7	CASSALQGGPYEQYF	TGTGCCAGCAGTGCCTTACAGGGGGGCCCCTACGAGCAGTACTTC
.	TRBV6-5	.	TRBJ2-2	CASSYSGAGTGELFF	TGTGCCAGCAGTTACTCAGGGGCGGGCACCGGGGAGCTGTTTTTT
TRBD1	TRBV5-1	.	TRBJ2-7	CASSLGGQSSYEQYF	TGCGCCAGCAGCTTGGGGGGACAGAGCTCCTACGAGCAGTACTTC
.	TRBV29-1	.	TRBJ1-1	CSFRVGTEAFF	TGCAGCTTTAGGGTCGGCACTGAAGCTTTCTTT
.	TRBV5-1	.	TRBJ2-7	CASSPGGQAHYEQYF	TGCGCCAGCAGCCCGGGGGGACAGGCTCACTACGAGCAGTACTTC
TRBD1	TRBV5-1	.	TRBJ2-7	CASSREQGRYEQYF	TGCGCCAGCAGCCGCGAACAGGGGCGCTACGAGCAGTACTTC
.	TRBV5-5	.	TRBJ2-1	CASSFGSGPYNEQFF	.
TRBD1	TRBV5-4	.	TRBJ1-3	CASSWTGGSGNTIYF	TGTGCCAGCAGCTGGACAGGGGGCTCTGGAAACACCATATATTTT
TRBD1	TRBV15	.	TRBJ1-2	CATSREGQGFGGYTF	TGTGCCACCAGCAGAGAGGGACAGGGGTTCGGGGGCTACACCTTC
.	TRBV4-2	.	TRBJ2-6	CASSQEPSGANVLTF	TGTGCCAGCAGCCAAGAACCATCCGGGGCCAACGTCCTGACTTTC
TRBD1	TRBV7-8	.	TRBJ1-5	CASSSQTGSNQPQHF	TGTGCCAGCAGCTCCCAGACAGGGAGCAATCAGCCCCAGCATTTT
.	TRBV25-1	.	TRBJ1-1	CASTPPTGTNTEAFF	TGTGCCAGCACACCCCCCACAGGAACGAACACTGAAGCTTTCTTT
TRBD1	TRBV30	.	TRBJ1-2	CACVGAGGLYRGYTF	TGTGCCTGCGTGGGGGCAGGGGGCTTATACCGTGGCTACACCTTC
.	TRBV12-3/TRBV12-4	.	TRBJ2-1	CASSSQNNDEQFF	TGTGCCAGCAGTTCACAGAATAATGATGAGCAGTTCTTC
TRBD1	TRBV5-1	.	TRBJ2-2	CASSLGQGSGELFF	TGCGCCAGCAGCTTGGGACAGGGGTCCGGGGAGCTGTTTTTT
.	TRBV6-5	.	TRBJ2-3	CASKNLRTADTQYF	TGTGCCAGCAAAAACCTCAGGACGGCAGATACGCAGTATTTT
.	TRBV3-1/TRBV3-2	.	TRBJ2-1	CASSQSRSSYNEQFF	TGTGCCAGCAGCCAATCGAGGAGCTCCTACAATGAGCAGTTCTTC
.	TRBV5-6	.	TRBJ2-5	CASSLVVDPDSQETQYF	TGTGCCAGCAGCTTGGTAGTAGATCCCGACTCCCAAGAGACCCAGTACTTC
.	TRBV5-4	.	TRBJ1-2	CASSLTTTGFYGYTF	TGTGCCAGCAGCCTGACCACGACAGGATTCTATGGCTACACCTTC
.	TRBV7-6	.	TRBJ1-1	CASSLAMNTEAFF	TGTGCCAGCAGCTTAGCCATGAACACTGAAGCTTTCTTT
.	TRBV3-1/TRBV3-2	.	TRBJ2-7	CASSHWDVREQYF	TGTGCCAGCAGCCACTGGGACGTGAGGGAGCAGTACTTC
.	TRBV4-2	once	TRBJ2-2	CASSQDRRTGELFF	TGTGCCAGCAGCCAAGATCGGCGGACCGGGGAGCTGTTTTTT
.	TRBV7-2	few	TRBJ2-2	CASSLAGGPAGELFF	TGTGCCAGCAGCTTAGCGGGGGGGCCGGCCGGGGAGCTGTTTTTT
.	TRBV7-2	.	TRBJ2-5	CASSSMLAVETQYF	TGTGCCAGCAGCTCTATGCTTGCGGTGGAGACCCAGTACTTC
.	TRBV7-8	few	TRBJ1-5	CASSSNYGRGRNQPQHF	TGTGCCAGCAGCTCCAATTACGGCAGGGGCCGGAATCAGCCCCAGCATTTT
.	TRBV24-1	.	TRBJ2-3	CATSDPGRVGTDTQYF	TGTGCCACCAGCGACCCAGGCAGGGTTGGAACAGATACGCAGTATTTT
TRBD1	TRBV3-1/TRBV3-2	.	TRBJ1-4	CASSQVTGGVEKLFF	TGTGCCAGCAGCCAAGTGACAGGGGGCGTTGAAAAACTGTTTTTT
.	TRBV7-2	few	TRBJ1-6	CASSLDSPLHF	TGTGCCAGCAGCTTAGATTCACCCCTCCACTTT
.	TRBV30	.	TRBJ2-5	CAWSTMETQYF	TGTGCCTGGAGCACAATGGAGACCCAGTACTTC
.	TRBV11-1	.	TRBJ1-2	CASSLTGHLTGYTF	TGTGCCAGCAGCTTAACGGGACATCTTACTGGCTACACCTTC
TRBD1	TRBV24-1	.	TRBJ1-5	CATSDSGTGRSQPQHF	TGTGCCACCAGTGACTCCGGGACAGGGAGGAGTCAGCCCCAGCATTTT
.	TRBV10-3	.	TRBJ1-4	CAISTARTASNEKLFF	TGTGCCATCAGTACTGCAAGGACAGCCTCTAATGAAAAACTGTTTTTT